This note documents a single TCR beta chain sequence. The specificity of this receptor is unknown. Qualities for individual bases were not recorded, and no much larger clone is one base off. This sample was included in a study of control samples from healthy donors and cancer patients (dated by TCRdb to the early 2020s). The CDR3 sequence holds 15 residues, the cysteine and phenylalanine included. CDR3 DNA only is kept here, 45 bases in frame from base 1. For CDR1 and CDR2, the germline V gene lists MGHRA and YSYEKL. Trimming removed 3 bases from V and 4 bases from J; the gene matches leave 8 bases unexplained. Library generation was performed with the immunoSEQ multiplex PCR assay. The clones in this table, taken by TCRdb from immuneACCESS, are in-frame only. Not every clone is retained; where verified, under half of the shortfall comes from an unresolved V gene, and the cause of the rest is unknown. The sample has approximately 180,000 clones on record, 75% to 95% of them singletons. The ten largest clones capture 2% to 2.5% of the sample.

The source of this sequence is a woman aged 40 to 50 in good health. The sample taken for sequencing was blood. The rearranged segments are TRBV4-1 and TRBJ1-2; the junction holds 7 bases that match TRBD1. The CDR3 reads as follows: CASSQNRDSTYGYTF. The nucleotides read TGCGCCAGCAGCCAGAACCGGGACAGCACCTATGGCTACACCTTC.